A selection of T cell receptor beta chains follows, all from one sample in a study of identical twins. Via MiXCR, TCRdb re-called the 5' RACE reads, giving one row per CDR3 protein. Of about 340,000 distinct CDR3 sequences listed, roughly an eighth were seen once; the top ten hold approximately 7.9%. These same data were also listed under a study on yellow fever vaccine responses in identical twins.

The specimen sequenced was CD8+ T cells sorted from blood. The receptors come from a woman aged 18-29 years in good health. Both conserved end residues are part of each CDR3. D genes are given only for firm matches. Clone size appears in some rows only: once, few, many, or a class for an expanded clone.

size: many
V: TRBV7-9
J: TRBJ1-1
D: .
DNA: TGTGCCAGCAGCGTAATACAGGGACCCCCGAACACTGAAGCTTTCTTT
CDR3: CASSVIQGPPNTEAFF

size: .
V: TRBV15
J: TRBJ2-5
D: .
DNA: TGTGCCACCAGCAGAGATAAAGGGTGGGAGACCCAGTACTTC
CDR3: CATSRDKGWETQYF

size: .
V: TRBV24-1
J: TRBJ2-1
D: TRBD2
DNA: TGTGCCACCAGTGATTTCCGACTAGCGGAGCAGAATGAGCAGTTCTTC
CDR3: CATSDFRLAEQNEQFF

size: few
V: TRBV2
J: TRBJ2-1
D: TRBD2
DNA: TGTGCCAGCAGTGAGGGACTACAAACCTACAATGAGCAGTTCTTC
CDR3: CASSEGLQTYNEQFF

size: few
V: TRBV28
J: TRBJ2-2
D: .
DNA: TGTGCCAGCAGTTGGCCCTCTAGCAGTAACACCGGGGAGCTGTTTTTT
CDR3: CASSWPSSSNTGELFF

size: many
V: TRBV3-1
J: TRBJ2-6
D: .
DNA: TGTGCCAGCAACACACCCTTCTCTGGGGCCAACGTCCTGACTTTC
CDR3: CASNTPFSGANVLTF

size: few
V: TRBV12-3/TRBV12-4
J: TRBJ2-5
D: .
DNA: TGTGCCAGCAGTTCCCCGGGGGCTGGGGAGACCCAGTACTTC
CDR3: CASSSPGAGETQYF

size: .
V: TRBV9
J: TRBJ2-3
D: TRBD2
DNA: TGTGCCAGCAGCGCCAGGGACTACTTATTAGATACGCAGTATTTT
CDR3: CASSARDYLLDTQYF

size: many
V: TRBV5-1
J: TRBJ2-7
D: TRBD1
DNA: TGCGCCAGCAGCTTTCGACAGGGGGCATACGTCTACGAGCAGTACTTC
CDR3: CASSFRQGAYVYEQYF

size: .
V: TRBV28
J: TRBJ2-6
D: .
DNA: TGTGCCAGCAGTTTAGGGGAGACAGGGGCCAACGTCCTGACTTTC
CDR3: CASSLGETGANVLTF

size: many
V: TRBV5-1
J: TRBJ1-5
D: .
DNA: TGCGCCAGCAGCTTGGACCGACGTCCCAATCAGCCCCAGCATTTT
CDR3: CASSLDRRPNQPQHF

size: once
V: TRBV7-9
J: TRBJ2-7
D: .
DNA: TGTGCCAGCAGCTTAGGTTGGGGGGCTTACGAGCAGTACTTC
CDR3: CASSLGWGAYEQYF

size: few
V: TRBV20-1
J: TRBJ1-1
D: TRBD1
DNA: TGCAGTGCCCCGAGACAGGGCCACACTGAAGCTTTCTTT
CDR3: CSAPRQGHTEAFF

size: .
V: TRBV29-1
J: TRBJ2-3
D: .
DNA: TGCAGCGTTGATCAGGGGTTAGATACGCAGTATTTT
CDR3: CSVDQGLDTQYF

size: few
V: TRBV2
J: TRBJ2-5
D: .
DNA: TGTGCCAGCAGTGTATCGAGGGACCAAGAGACCCAGTACTTC
CDR3: CASSVSRDQETQYF

size: few
V: TRBV7-6
J: TRBJ2-3
D: .
DNA: TGTGCCAGCAGCTTGGGAGGGGGTCCCCGCGGGGCGCAGTATTTT
CDR3: CASSLGGGPRGAQYF

size: few
V: TRBV27
J: TRBJ2-3
D: .
DNA: TGTGCCAGCAGTTGGAGGGCTCGTAGCACAGATACGCAGTATTTT
CDR3: CASSWRARSTDTQYF

size: few
V: TRBV7-6
J: TRBJ1-1
D: .
DNA: TGTGCCAGCAGCTTAGGTGCAGAAGGGACCACTGAAGCTTTCTTT
CDR3: CASSLGAEGTTEAFF

size: .
V: TRBV12-3/TRBV12-4
J: TRBJ2-7
D: .
DNA: TGTGCCAGCAGTTTAGGCGGTTGGGGCTACGAGCAGTACTTC
CDR3: CASSLGGWGYEQYF

size: .
V: TRBV2
J: TRBJ1-5
D: .
DNA: TGTGCCAGCAGAGAAGTACGCAGCAATCAGCCCCAGCATTTT
CDR3: CASREVRSNQPQHF

size: many
V: TRBV7-9
J: TRBJ2-6
D: .
DNA: TGTGCCACGGGGGCTGGGGCCAACGTCCTGACTTTC
CDR3: CATGAGANVLTF

size: .
V: TRBV10-3
J: TRBJ2-1
D: .
DNA: TGTGCCATCAGTGAGTCTCAGTTATCGGCTGCCTCCTACAATGAGCAGTTCTTC
CDR3: CAISESQLSAASYNEQFF

size: .
V: TRBV12-5
J: TRBJ2-1
D: TRBD1
DNA: TGTGCTAGTGGTTTCTCACAGGGGTCCTACAATGAGCAGTTCTTC
CDR3: CASGFSQGSYNEQFF

size: many
V: TRBV7-2
J: TRBJ1-5
D: .
DNA: TGTGCCAGCAGCTTGGGTTGGGGTGTCCGGCCCCAGCATTTT
CDR3: CASSLGWGVRPQHF

size: .
V: TRBV15
J: TRBJ2-1
D: .
DNA: TGTGCCACCAGCTCAGACATGAATACCTACAATGAGCAGTTCTTC
CDR3: CATSSDMNTYNEQFF

size: few
V: TRBV14
J: TRBJ2-3
D: TRBD1
DNA: TGTGCCAGCAGCCCTCGCGACAGGGGTGGCACAGATACGCAGTATTTT
CDR3: CASSPRDRGGTDTQYF

size: few
V: TRBV20-1
J: TRBJ2-2
D: TRBD2
DNA: TGCAGTGCTCTTAAGTCTAGCGGGCCACCGGATACCGGGGAGCTGTTTTTT
CDR3: CSALKSSGPPDTGELFF